Below, 9 T cell receptor beta chains from the same sample are listed, as sequenced in a study of T cells after posttransplantation cyclophosphamide. Method: immunoSEQ multiplex PCR; TCRdb's copy keeps in-frame clones and lacks some. This sample carries under 7,500 clones and no singletons, and about 6% goes to the top ten. Treatment was busulfan-fludarabine conditioning, a marrow graft, and cyclophosphamide on days +3 and +4. Source: PBMCs, taken after allogeneic stem cell transplant with posttransplant cyclophosphamide. The receptors originated from a female patient aged 45-65 years who received an allogeneic stem cell transplant from an unrelated donor, was CMV-positive, and had acute GVHD only. A share of the T cells may be of graft donor origin.

The rearrangement links TRBV10-3 to TRBJ2-5; D might be TRBD1 (6 bases). Germline V gives CDR1 ENHRY, CDR2 SYGVKD. With 2 bases removed from V and 5 bases from J, the gap between germline ends came to 15 bases. The CDR3 sequence is 15 residues long. The CDR3 here is CAISEAQGLGETQYF. CDR3 nucleotide sequence: TGTGCCATCAGTGAGGCCCAGGGGCTAGGCGAGACCCAGTACTTC.

This clone has just a few counts. This chain joins TRBV9 and TRBJ2-5, with D maybe TRBD2 (5 bases). This CDR3 contains 16 residues. The germline V gene encodes CDR1 SGDLS and CDR2 YYNGEE. The V gene lost 0 bases and the J gene lost 1 base, with 13 bases spanning the gap. CDR3 amino acids: CASSVEGGRPQETQYF. The CDR3 DNA follows: TGTGCCAGCAGCGTAGAGGGCGGGCGCCCCCAAGAGACCCAGTACTTC.

This clone was counted many times. The genes are TRBV27 and TRBJ2-3; D perhaps matches TRBD2 (5 bases). Deletions cut 6 bases from V and 4 bases from J, with 11 bases between. Germline CDR1 MNHEY, CDR2 SMNVEV (reference sequence). The length of the CDR3 is 13 residues. DNA of the CDR3: TGTGCCAGCAGCCCTCGGGGAGCAGATACGCAGTATTTT. It is translated as CASSPRGADTQYF.

This clone is judged medium-sized (0.01 to 0.1%). The rearrangement joins TRBV27 to TRBJ2-7; 8 bases are a match to TRBD2. CDR1 MNHEY and CDR2 SMNVEV come from the germline V gene (reference sequence). The CDR3 has 15 residues. The J segment lost 1 base and the V segment lost 10 bases, leaving 12 bases of the junction unmatched. CDR3 in amino acids: CATRTSSIWSYEQYF. The DNA for the CDR3 is TGTGCCACCAGGACTAGCAGTATTTGGTCCTACGAGCAGTACTTC.

At least ten counts were recorded for this clone. This chain joins TRBV11-2 and TRBJ1-4; a weak D match, TRBD1 (6 bases). CDR1 is SGHAT and CDR2 is FQNNGV in the germline V gene. The CDR3 sequence is 15 residues long. Trimming shortened V by 4 bases and J by 0 bases, and 9 bases separated the two germline ends. CDR3 sequence reads: CASSWGRATNEKLFF. CDR3 nucleotides: TGTGCCAGCAGCTGGGGGCGGGCAACTAATGAAAAACTGTTTTTT.

This clone was recorded many times. This sequence joins TRBV6-1 and TRBJ2-7, with D possibly TRBD2 on 6 matching bases. The germline CDR1 and CDR2 sequences are MNHNS and SASEGT. The CDR3 covers 14 residues. V was clipped by 1 base and J by 3 bases, with 10 bases between them. The CDR3, as DNA: TGTGCCAGCAGTGAAGTAGGTAGCGGCTACGAGCAGTACTTC. Translation gives CASSEVGSGYEQYF.

This clone was detected a few times. This chain uses TRBV28 with TRBJ1-1; 8 bases line up with TRBD1. V trimming: 7 bases; J trimming: 1 base; junction bases outside the gene matches: 2. Germline CDR1 and CDR2: MDHEN and SYDVKM. The CDR3 has 13 residues. This chain's CDR3 is CASIGQGNTEAFF. CDR3 DNA sequence: TGTGCCAGCATCGGACAGGGGAACACTGAAGCTTTCTTT.

In its sample, this clone was seen many times. An end of the junction differs from the germline gene, which may be a read error. The J gene is TRBJ2-2, the V gene TRBV11-3, with D unresolved. The CDR3 has 17 residues. Germline CDR1 SGHNT, CDR2 YENEEA. CDR3 nucleotides: TGTGCCAGCAGCCTAGATAGAGAGCGCCTAAACACCGGGGAGCTGTTTTTT. Its translation: CASSLDRERLNTGELFF.

V usage is TRBV4-1 and J usage is TRBJ2-3, with 8 positions matching TRBD2. Germline-derived CDR1 and CDR2 are MGHRA and YSYEKL. With V trimmed by 0 bases and J by 4 bases, 6 bases remained unmatched. The CDR3 totals 16 residues. As DNA, the CDR3 is TGCGCCAGCAGCCAAGACACAAGCGGGAGAGCAGATACGCAGTATTTT. Encoded protein: CASSQDTSGRADTQYF.